This T cell receptor (beta chain) was identified in a study of T cell responses to AZD1222 COVID-19 vaccine. Study outcomes and limitations: At baseline, just a handful of AZD1222 recipients tested seropositive. Spike-specific TCR breadth and depth rose after two AZD1222 doses. Clonal diversity was possibly underestimated; the donors were predominantly white British and more often female. Reports indicate that nearly half of spike-specific TCRs are directed at unmutated variant regions.

Profiling relied on immunoSEQ multiplex PCR, and the TCRdb table lists in-frame clones only, not all of them. The repertoire holds fewer than 100,000 clones, approximately 87% seen once, with more than 1.2% in the top ten. A word on this clone: Its antigen is not known.

The V gene lost 2 bases and the J gene lost 4 bases, with 5 bases spanning the gap. The CDR3 runs to 12 residues. Looked up from germline, CDR1 is MNHEY and CDR2 is SVGAGI. This chain connects TRBV6-5 to TRBJ1-2; D remains unclear. This material consisted of peripheral blood, taken 28 days after the second AZD1222 dose. This clonotype was obtained from an adult who received the AZD1222 COVID-19 vaccine. CDR3 protein: CASSYRAYGYTF. CDR3 in DNA: TGTGCCAGCAGTTACAGGGCCTATGGCTACACCTTC.